This T cell receptor (beta chain) was recorded in a study of a mutant IDH1 vaccine in newly diagnosed glioma. Study summary: Radiotherapy alone preceded vaccination by 4-6 weeks; alternatively, vaccination started with temozolomide cycles. Patients had received radiotherapy, temozolomide, or both previously, most receiving both.

On this clone itself: What it binds is not known.

The sample's time point: week 23, last vaccination. The investigators gave 300 ug of mutant IDH1 20-mer peptide in each vaccine dose, together with topical imiquimod. Study-level findings and limits: Pseudoprogression apparently tracked independently of changes in top peripheral T cell clonotypes.

CDR3 length: 13 amino acids. CDR1 and CDR2 (germline): MNHEY, SVGAGI. The germline V and J ends were trimmed by 7 bases and 7 bases, with 16 bases remaining between them. Clones were read by immunoSEQ multiplex PCR, and TCRdb kept only the in-frame ones, dropping some. The sample has tens of thousands of clones, roughly 85% seen once. The chain uses TRBV6-5 and TRBJ1-2, with D tentatively TRBD1 (6 bases). The sample here was PBMCs, taken from a glioma patient whose treatment included an IDH1 peptide vaccine. The source of this sequence is a man aged 25 to 40 with glioma. Some clones in this sample may be carry-over from other donors' samples. CDR3 protein: CASMGQGSRGYTF. CDR3 DNA: TGTGCCAGCATGGGGCAGGGGTCTCGTGGCTACACCTTC.